This T cell receptor (beta chain) originates from a study of T cells in Graves' hyperthyroidism and ophthalmopathy. This CDR3 has 18 residues. The V end lost 1 base, the J end lost 0 bases, and 15 bases lay between the germline ends. Germline lookup yields CDR1 SGHVS and CDR2 FNYEAQ. Participants, patients aged 18 to 65, had newly diagnosed hyperthyroidism with a duration under 2 months. RNA transcripts gave rise to amplified TCR beta CDR3 regions. In the first-round RT-PCR of the TCR CDR3, the HTBI primer set was used. One entry per CDR3 protein, called by TCRdb with MiXCR from the multiplex PCR reads. The table lists 300,000 to 450,000 distinct CDR3 sequences, around 16% of them singletons.

The sequenced sample was blood. The V and J genes are TRBV7-6 and TRBJ2-2; tentatively, D is TRBD2 (6 bases). The TCR sequence derives from a woman in her late teens or twenties with Graves' hyperthyroidism that later progressed to Graves' ophthalmopathy. CDR3 sequence (DNA): TGTGCCAGCAGCTTAGTCTTGTCCCAGCGGGCGAACACCGGGGAGCTGTTTTTT. Translated: CASSLVLSQRANTGELFF.